Below, 15 T cell receptor beta chains from the same sample are listed, as sequenced in a study of blood T cell repertoires in COVID-19. Clones were sequenced by immunoSEQ multiplex PCR, and TCRdb holds only the in-frame ones, with some missing. The profile shows about 130,000 clones, around 87% of them singletons. The sequenced material came from peripheral blood. The receptor set was obtained from a woman aged 55-70 years with acute or convalescent COVID-19.

V and J are TRBV9 and TRBJ2-3; TRBD2 aligns across 11 bases. Germline V lookup: CDR1 SGDLS, CDR2 YYNGEE. V lost 0 bases, J lost 2 bases, and 11 bases stayed unmatched. The CDR3 runs to 19 residues. The CDR3 DNA reads TGTGCCAGCAGCGTAGCCCTAGCGGGAGGAGGAACGCTCACAGATACGCAGTATTTT. It specifies CASSVALAGGGTLTDTQYF.

The table lists this clone with a few counts. CDR3 DNA sequence: TGTGCCAGCAGTTCAACAGGGGGCTATAATTCACCCCTCCACTTT. It codes for CASSSTGGYNSPLHF. The chain uses TRBV28 and TRBJ1-6; 8 nucleotides agree with TRBD1. In germline, CDR1 is MDHEN, CDR2 SYDVKM. This CDR3 comprises 15 residues. V was clipped by 4 bases and J by 3 bases; unmatched bases: 2.

The chain joins TRBV27 to TRBJ1-1; TRBD1 matches at 8 bases. Germline V lookup: CDR1 MNHEY, CDR2 SMNVEV (reference sequence). The junction had 16 bases not matched to a gene; V was cut back by 2 bases and J by 5 bases. This CDR3 spans 18 amino acids. This CDR3 reads CASSLLWSGTGLETEAFF. In DNA, the CDR3 is TGTGCCAGCAGTTTACTTTGGTCGGGGACAGGTTTAGAGACTGAAGCTTTCTTT.

The chain couples TRBV12-3 or TRBV12-4 to TRBJ2-2; D gene ambiguous. This CDR3 is 12 amino acids long. Trimming removed 6 bases from V and 2 bases from J, with 4 bases in between. This CDR3 is CASRLNTGELFF. CDR3 in DNA: TGTGCCAGCAGACTAAACACCGGGGAGCTGTTTTTT.

This clone was observed a single time. V and J are TRBV5-1 and TRBJ2-5; perhaps TRBD2 as D (6 bases). The V end lost 0 bases, the J end lost 7 bases, and 13 bases lay between the germline ends. Per the germline V gene, CDR1 is SGHRS and CDR2 is YFSETQ. CDR3 size: 14 residues. CDR3 protein: CASSLGGKEGTQYF. The CDR3 nucleotides are TGCGCCAGCAGCTTGGGCGGGAAGGAGGGGACCCAGTACTTC.

The rearrangement links TRBV11-3 to TRBJ2-1; 7 bases agree with TRBD2. The V and J ends lost 0 bases and 8 bases, in that order; junction bases with no gene match: 10. Germline loops: CDR1 SGHNT, CDR2 YENEEA. The CDR3 runs 16 residues. CDR3: CASSLEGIAGSDEQFF. Written as DNA, the CDR3 is TGTGCCAGCAGCTTAGAGGGGATAGCGGGTAGCGATGAGCAGTTCTTC.

The rearrangement links TRBV5-6 to TRBJ1-2, with a possible D match to TRBD1 (5 bases). This CDR3 is 14 amino acids long. CDR1 is SGHDT and CDR2 is YYEEEE in the germline V gene. V was cut by 6 bases and J by 2 bases, with 14 bases left in between. In nucleotides, the CDR3 is TGTGCCAGCACCTGGGGCGTTCCGAACTATGGCTACACCTTC. Translation: CASTWGVPNYGYTF.

This clone was observed a single time. This chain joins TRBV7-9 and TRBJ2-3, with a tentative D call TRBD1 (5 bases). The CDR3 has 14 amino acids. The germline gives CDR1 SEHNR, CDR2 FQNEAQ (reference sequence). The V end was cut by 8 bases, the J end by 8 bases, with 20 bases between. The CDR3 region is CASSRQGSIGTQYF. The CDR3 bases are TGTGCCAGCTCTCGTCAGGGCTCCATCGGTACGCAGTATTTT.

The rearrangement links TRBV13 to TRBJ2-5; 8 bases line up with TRBD1. The germline V gene has CDR1 PRHDT and CDR2 FYEKMQ (reference sequence). Germline trimming cut 6 bases from V and 1 base from J; bases unmatched to any gene: 4. The CDR3 runs to 14 residues. The CDR3 reads CASRYGQGQETQYF. CDR3 DNA sequence: TGTGCCAGCAGATACGGACAGGGCCAAGAGACCCAGTACTTC.

This rearrangement joins TRBV7-8 to TRBJ1-2; TRBD1 might be the D (6 bases). CDR1 is SGHVS and CDR2 is FQNEAQ in the germline V gene. The CDR3 covers 15 residues. The V end lost 5 bases, the J end lost 4 bases, and 17 bases lay between the germline ends. The DNA of the CDR3 is TGTGCCAGCAGCCCGGATACAGGGTACTCCTATGGCTACACCTTC. This translates into CASSPDTGYSYGYTF.

The chain has TRBV30 and TRBJ1-1; D is unclear. The CDR3 totals 12 residues. Trimming stripped 7 bases from V and 3 bases from J, with 12 bases between. CDR1 and CDR2 (germline): GTSNPN, SVGIG (reference sequence). The CDR3 is CASHRSDTEAFF. The DNA for the CDR3 is TGTGCCTCGCACCGCTCGGACACTGAAGCTTTCTTT.

The chain is built from TRBV12-3 or TRBV12-4 and TRBJ1-5; D uncertain. Trimming shortened V by 4 bases and J by 9 bases, and 13 bases separated the two germline ends. CDR3 length: 13 amino acids. The CDR3 region is CASSWGPGRPQHF. CDR3 bases: TGTGCCAGCAGTTGGGGTCCGGGGAGGCCCCAGCATTTT.

The J gene is TRBJ2-5, the V gene TRBV28; D uncertain. From germline, CDR1 is MDHEN and CDR2 SYDVKM. Deletions cut 2 bases from V and 1 base from J, with 8 bases between. The CDR3 extends over 14 amino acids. In DNA, the CDR3 is TGTGCCAGCAGTTTAATGAACAGCCAAGAGACCCAGTACTTC. Translation gives CASSLMNSQETQYF. The full variable domain, completed using reference TRBV28 and TRBJ2-5, is DVKVTQSSRYLVKRTGEKVFLECVQDMDHENMFWYRQDPGLGLRLIYFSYDVKMKEKGDIPEGYSVSREKKERFSLILESASTNQTSMYLCASSLMNSQETQYFGPGTRLLVL.

The chain is built from TRBV3-1 (or the pseudogene TRBV3-2) and TRBJ1-1; tentative D call: TRBD1 (5 bases). Trimming removed 0 bases at V and 5 bases at J, with 13 bases between. This CDR3 has 15 residues. Germline loops: CDR1 LGHDT, CDR2 YNNKEL (reference sequence). CDR3 DNA sequence: TGTGCCAGCAGCCAAGATAGCAGGGCGCGAACTGAAGCTTTCTTT. Translating gives CASSQDSRARTEAFF.

The V call is TRBV6-5, the J call TRBJ2-7, with D unresolved. V lost 7 bases, J lost 6 bases, and 13 bases lay in between. Looked up from germline, CDR1 is MNHEY and CDR2 is SVGAGI. The CDR3 extends over 12 amino acids. The CDR3, as DNA: TGTGCCAGCACTCTTGGCATTCGCGAGCAGTACTTC. Encoded protein: CASTLGIREQYF.